The 17 T cell receptor beta chains below come from one sample, sequenced in a study of T-cell reconstitution after alpha-beta-depleted transplantation in children. The library targeted TCRbeta and was prepared with unique molecular identifiers. One entry per CDR3 protein, called by TCRdb with MiXCR from the PCR reads. Seen here are about 580,000 distinct CDR3 sequences, approximately 30% observed once, and the top ten hold just over 35%. Source: PBMCs, taken before TCRalphabeta/CD19-depleted stem cell transplant. Receptors originate from a boy younger than two with Wiskott-Aldrich syndrome, due to receive a stem cell transplant.

The V call is TRBV20-1, the J call TRBJ2-4; D tentatively reads TRBD1 or TRBD2 (7 bases each). The CDR3 runs 19 residues. With 0 bases removed from V and 3 bases from J, the gap between germline ends came to 24 bases. The germline V gene has CDR1 DFQATT and CDR2 SNEGSKA (reference sequence). The CDR3 sequence is CSARDKPSGQVWDKNIQYF. The CDR3 coding sequence is TGCAGTGCTAGAGATAAGCCTAGCGGACAGGTCTGGGACAAAAACATTCAGTACTTC.

The rearrangement joins TRBV5-1 to TRBJ1-1; D is undetermined. From germline, CDR1 is SGHRS and CDR2 YFSETQ. The CDR3 loop spans 13 amino acids. The V and J ends lost 4 bases and 5 bases respectively, with 12 bases between them. The CDR3 here is CASSRPGNTEAFF. CDR3 DNA: TGCGCCAGCAGCAGGCCGGGAAATACTGAAGCTTTCTTT.

The chain couples TRBV5-5 to TRBJ1-2; unclear D gene. CDR3 length: 14 residues. Trimming pared 1 base from V and 7 bases from J, leaving 14 bases between. CDR1 and CDR2 from the germline V gene are SGHKS and YYEKEE (reference sequence). The CDR3 loop is CASSLNLMAPGYTF. Here the CDR3 DNA reads TGTGCCAGCAGCTTGAATCTGATGGCTCCTGGCTACACCTTC.

This clonotype was counted between two and nine times. The chain recombines TRBV5-1 with TRBJ1-1; 11 bases agree with TRBD1. CDR1 and CDR2 from the germline V gene are SGHRS and YFSETQ. The CDR3 consists of 14 residues. The junction had 4 bases not matched to a gene; V was cut back by 7 bases and J by 2 bases. CDR3 amino acids: CASGQGAINTEAFF. Written as DNA, the CDR3 is TGCGCCAGCGGACAGGGGGCGATTAACACTGAAGCTTTCTTT.

The chain employs TRBV14 and TRBJ2-2, with 10 bases that match TRBD2. J was trimmed by 6 bases and V by 4 bases; bases with no gene match: 5. CDR1 and CDR2 from the germline V gene are SGHDN and FVKESK. The CDR3 sequence is 15 residues long. The CDR3 protein is CASSRASGSAGELFF. The CDR3, as DNA: TGTGCCAGCAGCCGAGCTAGCGGGAGTGCCGGGGAGCTGTTTTTT.

This rearrangement joins TRBV6-1 to TRBJ1-2; no clear D. The length of the CDR3 is 14 residues. The V end was cut by 5 bases, the J end by 0 bases, with 10 bases between. Looked up from germline, CDR1 is MNHNS and CDR2 is SASEGT. CDR3 protein: CASSPSPANYGYTF. CDR3 bases: TGTGCCAGCAGTCCCAGCCCAGCTAACTATGGCTACACCTTC.

The chain recombines TRBV27 with TRBJ2-7; 12 nucleotides line up with TRBD2. Germline assignment: CDR1 MNHEY and CDR2 SMNVEV (reference sequence). Trimming at V came to 2 bases and at J to 2 bases, leaving 7 bases not matched to a gene. This CDR3 region has 17 residues. The CDR3 bases are TGTGCCAGCAGTTTACGAAAGACTAGCGGGGGCACCTACGAGCAGTACTTC. As protein: CASSLRKTSGGTYEQYF.

The chain is built from TRBV28 and TRBJ2-7, with D perhaps TRBD1 or TRBD2 (5 bases each). V gave up 9 bases and J gave up 1 base, with 22 bases separating them. The CDR3 consists of 16 residues. From germline, CDR1 is MDHEN and CDR2 SYDVKM. DNA of the CDR3: TGTGCCAGTTTTAACAGGAGGTCGGTCGCGTCCTACGAGCAGTACTTC. Translating gives CASFNRRSVASYEQYF.

This clonotype was recorded a few times. The genes are TRBV6-1 and TRBJ1-3, with D maybe TRBD1 (6 bases). Germline assignment: CDR1 MNHNS and CDR2 SASEGT. V lost 1 base, J lost 1 base, and 11 bases lay in between. There are 16 residues in the CDR3. CDR3 amino acids: CASSEGVGTSGNTIYF. The CDR3 nucleotides are TGTGCCAGCAGTGAAGGGGTTGGGACATCTGGAAACACCATATATTTT.

Worth noting for this clonotype: Mismatch with germline at one junction end may stem from a read error. V usage is TRBV6-5 and J usage is TRBJ2-1; 10 bases agree with TRBD2. Germline-derived CDR1 and CDR2 are MNHEY and SVGAGI. The CDR3 has 16 residues. The CDR3 here is CASTYRLAGDYNEQFF. CDR3 sequence (DNA): TGTGCCAGCACTTACAGACTAGCGGGTGATTACAATGAGCAGTTCTTC.

The chain couples TRBV6-1 to TRBJ1-5; D is possibly TRBD1 (6 bases). Between the trimmed V and J ends, which lost 3 bases and 7 bases, there was a span of 13 bases. The CDR3 runs to 14 residues. Germline lookup yields CDR1 MNHNS and CDR2 SASEGT. The CDR3 coding sequence is TGTGCCAGCAGTGAGACAGGTGTTGACCAGCCCCAGCATTTT. It codes for CASSETGVDQPQHF.

About this clonotype: Germline and junction disagree at one end, which may indicate a read error. The chain employs TRBV20-1 and TRBJ1-1; D is unclear. Germline CDR1 and CDR2: DFQATT and SNEGSKA (reference sequence). The CDR3 extends over 13 amino acids. In nucleotides, the CDR3 is TGCTGTGCTAGAGGACTCCCGAACACTGAAGCTTTCTTT. The encoded protein is CCARGLPNTEAFF.

A few counts support this clonotype. This chain connects TRBV27 to TRBJ1-1, with a tentative D call TRBD1 (5 bases). CDR1 is MNHEY and CDR2 is SMNVEV in the germline V gene (reference sequence). CDR3 length equals 14 residues. Deletions cut 8 bases from V and 0 bases from J, with 13 bases between. This CDR3 is CASFRVGMNTEAFF. The CDR3 region has the DNA TGTGCCAGCTTCAGGGTAGGCATGAACACTGAAGCTTTCTTT.

V gene TRBV5-6 combines with J gene TRBJ2-7, with D possibly TRBD2 on 6 matching bases. CDR1 is SGHDT and CDR2 is YYEEEE in the germline V gene. This CDR3 is 16 amino acids long. The V end was cut by 5 bases, the J end by 0 bases, with 18 bases between. In nucleotides, the CDR3 is TGTGCCAGCAGTAACGCCGGAGGGGTGAGCTCCTACGAGCAGTACTTC. Translated: CASSNAGGVSSYEQYF.

This clonotype was observed a few times. The chain combines TRBV19 with TRBJ1-1; no clear D. The V end was cut by 3 bases, the J end by 1 base, with 27 bases between. This CDR3 contains 20 residues. CDR1 LNHDA and CDR2 SQIVND come from the germline V gene (reference sequence). CDR3 residues: CASSMVRTEDASPWNTEAFF. The CDR3 DNA sequence: TGTGCCAGTAGTATGGTTAGGACGGAGGACGCCTCCCCCTGGAACACTGAAGCTTTCTTT.

This clonotype turned up a few times. The rearrangement links TRBV6-1 to TRBJ2-1; 8 positions match TRBD2. Germline V lookup: CDR1 MNHNS, CDR2 SASEGT. The junction had 8 bases not matched to a gene; V was cut back by 5 bases and J by 5 bases. The CDR3 consists of 15 residues. The CDR3 sequence: CASSISSGYHNEQFF. The CDR3 DNA reads as TGTGCCAGCAGTATATCTAGCGGGTACCACAATGAGCAGTTCTTC.

V gene TRBV20-1 combines with J gene TRBJ2-1; TRBD2 matches 14 bases. V dropped 5 bases and J dropped 5; count of bases not matched to a gene: 5. The CDR3 sequence is 15 residues long. Germline V gene lookup returns CDR1 DFQATT and CDR2 SNEGSKA (reference sequence). The CDR3 loop is CSARRLAGGHNEQFF. CDR3 in DNA: TGCAGTGCTCGCAGACTAGCGGGGGGGCACAATGAGCAGTTCTTC.